These 4 T cell receptor beta chains were sequenced from one sample in a study of Tregs in tolerant kidney transplant recipients. The nonmyeloablative bone marrow transplants came from related graft donors, with transient mixed chimerism. Generated by immunoSEQ multiplex PCR, the TCRdb table keeps only in-frame clones and is missing some. The table includes approximately 90,000 clones, approximately 93% detected once. The specimen was CD4+ T cells from blood (PBMCs), collected 12 months after the transplant. The receptor source for this set is a human patient who received a combined kidney and bone marrow transplant. The graft donor may be the source of some T cells.

The chain has TRBV28 and TRBJ1-2, with TRBD1 as a possible D gene (6 bases). Per germline, CDR1 MDHEN and CDR2 SYDVKM. V was pared by 3 bases and J by 2 bases, with 19 bases between. The CDR3 spans 17 residues. In DNA form, the CDR3 reads TGTGCCAGCAGTTTCGGTTTAGGGGGTCCGATCAACTATGGCTACACCTTC. Translated: CASSFGLGGPINYGYTF.

The V and J genes are TRBV6-1 and TRBJ2-7, with D hard to call. The CDR3 loop spans 13 amino acids. Between the trimmed V and J ends, which lost 11 bases and 2 bases, there was a span of 16 bases. Germline lookup yields CDR1 MNHNS and CDR2 SASEGT. The CDR3 DNA reads as TGTGCCGAACACGGCCGGAGTGCCTACGAGCAGTACTTC. Its protein is CAEHGRSAYEQYF.

This clone was counted once. The gene calls are TRBV21-1 and TRBJ2-3; the table names TRBD1, a call not compared with the DNA. TRBV21-1 has pseudogene status. The CDR3 length is 13 residues. The CDR3 is CAPRRTGADTQYF. CDR3 DNA sequence: TGTGCCCCCAGGAGGACAGGAGCAGATACGCAGTATTTT.

This rearrangement joins TRBV5-1 to TRBJ2-7; possibly TRBD1 for D (6 bases). CDR1 is SGHRS, CDR2 YFSETQ, per germline. The CDR3 totals 13 residues. The V and J ends lost 4 bases and 4 bases respectively, with 12 bases between them. The CDR3 sequence: CASSRTEQYEQYF. Written as DNA, the CDR3 is TGCGCCAGCAGCCGGACAGAACAGTACGAGCAGTACTTC.